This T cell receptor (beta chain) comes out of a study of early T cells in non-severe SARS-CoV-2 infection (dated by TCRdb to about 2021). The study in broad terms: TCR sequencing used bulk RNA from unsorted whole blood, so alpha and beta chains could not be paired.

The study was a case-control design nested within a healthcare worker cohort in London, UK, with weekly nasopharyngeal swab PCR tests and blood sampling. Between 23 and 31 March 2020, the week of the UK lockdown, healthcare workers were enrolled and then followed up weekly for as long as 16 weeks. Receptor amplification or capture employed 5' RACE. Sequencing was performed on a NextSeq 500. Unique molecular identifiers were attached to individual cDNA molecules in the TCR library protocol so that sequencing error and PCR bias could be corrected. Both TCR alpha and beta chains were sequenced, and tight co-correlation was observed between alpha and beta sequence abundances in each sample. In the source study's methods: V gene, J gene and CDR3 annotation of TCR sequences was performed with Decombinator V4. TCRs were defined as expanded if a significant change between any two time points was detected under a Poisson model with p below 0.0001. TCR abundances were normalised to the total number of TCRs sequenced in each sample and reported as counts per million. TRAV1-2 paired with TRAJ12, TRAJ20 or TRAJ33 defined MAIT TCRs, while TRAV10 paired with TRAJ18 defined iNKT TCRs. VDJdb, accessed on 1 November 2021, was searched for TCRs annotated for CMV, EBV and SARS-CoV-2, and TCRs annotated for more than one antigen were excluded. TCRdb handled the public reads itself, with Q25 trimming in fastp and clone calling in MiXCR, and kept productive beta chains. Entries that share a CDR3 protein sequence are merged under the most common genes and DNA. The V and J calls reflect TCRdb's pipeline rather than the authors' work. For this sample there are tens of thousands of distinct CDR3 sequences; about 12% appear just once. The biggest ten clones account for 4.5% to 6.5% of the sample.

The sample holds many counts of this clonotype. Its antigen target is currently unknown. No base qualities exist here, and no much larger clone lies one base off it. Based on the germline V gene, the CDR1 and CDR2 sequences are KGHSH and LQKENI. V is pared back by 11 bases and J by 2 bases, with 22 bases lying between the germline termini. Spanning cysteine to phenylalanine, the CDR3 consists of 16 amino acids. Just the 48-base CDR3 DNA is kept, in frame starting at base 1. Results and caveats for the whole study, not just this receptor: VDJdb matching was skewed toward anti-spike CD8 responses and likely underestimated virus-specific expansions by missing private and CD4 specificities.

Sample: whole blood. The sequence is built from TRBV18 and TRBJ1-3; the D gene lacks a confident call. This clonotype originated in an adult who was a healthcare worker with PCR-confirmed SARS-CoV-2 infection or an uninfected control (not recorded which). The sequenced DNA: TGTGCCTTAGTTGGGGAGCCCTGGGAAACTGGAAACACCATATATTTT. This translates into CALVGEPWETGNTIYF.